The 20 T cell receptor beta chains presented below share a single source sample, sequenced in a study of T-cell reconstitution after alpha-beta-depleted transplantation in children (TCRdb year 2016). Libraries were built with PCR. Reads for this sample came from an Illumina HiSeq 2500. Molecular barcoding was employed in the preparation of TCR libraries, with unique molecular identifiers being used to normalize TCRbeta repertoire quantification. TCRdb applied fastp at Q25 and MiXCR to the public reads, then kept only in-frame beta chains. CDR3 protein sequences are deduplicated, and each keeps its most common genes and DNA. The table for this sample lists around 100,000 distinct CDR3 sequences; 9% to 12% of them were counted only once. Around 35% of the sample rests with the top ten. The treatment or condition label corresponds to: allogeneic hematopoietic cell transplantation with graft depleted of TCRalphabeta T cells and CD19 B cells.

Sequencing used PBMCs, obtained before TCRalphabeta/CD19-depleted stem cell transplant. All receptors come from a boy younger than 10 with acute lymphoblastic leukemia, due to receive a stem cell transplant.

This clonotype has more than one count but fewer than ten. The junction departs from the called germline gene at one end, perhaps through a read error. V and J are TRBV15 and TRBJ1-2; no firm D call. The germline V gene has CDR1 LNHNV and CDR2 YYDKDF (reference sequence). The CDR3 sequence is 12 residues long. The CDR3 DNA is TGTGCCACCAGCAGAGCGACCTCAAGACATTTCTTC. Encoded protein: CATSRATSRHFF.

For this clonotype: A junction boundary mismatches the germline segment, possibly from a read error. J is TRBJ2-7 and V is TRBV20-1, with 12 bases fitting TRBD2. The CDR3 is 17 residues long. Germline CDR1 and CDR2: DFQATT and SNEGSKA (reference sequence). This CDR3 is CCARDLSSGRGRYEQYF. The CDR3 DNA reads TGCTGTGCTAGAGATTTATCTAGCGGGAGGGGTCGCTACGAGCAGTACTTC.

In this sample, this clonotype turned up a few times. This rearrangement joins TRBV5-4 to TRBJ2-3; D remains ambiguous. The CDR3 is 15 residues long. Between the trimmed V and J ends, which lost 4 bases and 2 bases, there was a span of 14 bases. Germline V lookup: CDR1 SGHNT, CDR2 YYREEE (reference sequence). The CDR3 sequence: CASSIGRKTTDTQYF. The DNA of the CDR3 is TGTGCCAGCAGCATCGGGCGGAAGACCACAGATACGCAGTATTTT. Filled out from reference TRBV5-4 and TRBJ2-3, the complete variable domain reads ETGVTQSPTHLIKTRGQQVTLRCSSQSGHNTVSWYQQALGQGPQFIFQYYREEENGRGNFPPRFSGLQFPNYSSELNVNALELDDSALYLCASSIGRKTTDTQYFGPGTRLTVL.

The chain combines TRBV7-9 with TRBJ2-3; no firm D call. CDR3 length: 14 amino acids. Germline lookup yields CDR1 SEHNR and CDR2 FQNEAQ (reference sequence). V was cut by 5 bases and J by 2 bases, with 11 bases left in between. CDR3 sequence: CASSHRLITDTQYF. The CDR3 DNA sequence: TGTGCCAGCAGCCATCGACTTATCACAGATACGCAGTATTTT.

This clonotype was seen a few times. The chain couples TRBV7-2 to TRBJ2-1; D unresolved. The V end was cut by 4 bases, the J end by 6 bases, with 13 bases between. The CDR3 sequence is 14 residues long. Germline lookup yields CDR1 SGHTA and CDR2 FQGNSA. CDR3 protein: CASSSRILSNEQFF. The CDR3 coding sequence is TGTGCCAGCAGCTCTAGGATCCTTAGCAATGAGCAGTTCTTC.

This clonotype occurred a few times. The chain couples TRBV5-1 to TRBJ1-4; 8 nucleotides align to TRBD1. The germline V gene encodes CDR1 SGHRS and CDR2 YFSETQ. The CDR3 totals 14 residues. Trimming cost V 3 bases and J 3 bases; bases outside gene matches: 1. CDR3 coding DNA: TGCGCCAGCAGCTGGACAGGGTCTAATGAAAAACTGTTTTTT. Translation: CASSWTGSNEKLFF. Full variable domain (rest looked up from reference TRBV5-1 and TRBJ1-4): KAGVTQTPRYLIKTRGQQVTLSCSPISGHRSVSWYQQTPGQGLQFLFEYFSETQRNKGNFPGRFSGRQFSNSRSEMNVSTLELGDSALYLCASSWTGSNEKLFFGSGTQLSVL.

This clonotype was recorded many times. For the CDR3, the DNA is TGTGCCAGCAGTAGGATGGGGGCCGGTAACCACGAGCAGTACTTC. This translates into CASSRMGAGNHEQYF. The V call is TRBV12-3 or TRBV12-4, the J call TRBJ2-7; D is possibly TRBD1 (6 bases). V dropped 5 bases and J dropped 5 bases, with 19 bases sitting between them. This CDR3 has 15 residues.

This clonotype was observed many times. This chain connects TRBV20-1 to TRBJ2-5; D unresolved. CDR1 and CDR2 (germline): DFQATT, SNEGSKA (reference sequence). The CDR3 contains 14 residues. Deletions cut 6 bases from V and 2 bases from J, with 16 bases between. This chain's CDR3 is CSARPEARQETQYF. As DNA, the CDR3 is TGCAGTGCCAGACCCGAGGCGAGACAAGAGACCCAGTACTTC.

Ten or more counts support this clonotype. The chain joins TRBV20-1 to TRBJ2-3; D unresolved. This CDR3 has 17 residues. The germline V gene encodes CDR1 DFQATT and CDR2 SNEGSKA (reference sequence). Trimming removed 1 base at V and 3 bases at J, with 20 bases between. The CDR3: CSARGATGLMRTDTQYF. DNA for the CDR3: TGCAGTGCTAGAGGGGCTACCGGGCTTATGCGAACAGATACGCAGTATTTT.

This clonotype was recorded a few times. This chain joins TRBV20-1 and TRBJ2-5, with a possible D match to TRBD1 (5 bases). CDR3 length: 15 amino acids. The germline gives CDR1 DFQATT, CDR2 SNEGSKA (reference sequence). The V and J ends lost 1 base and 5 bases respectively, with 17 bases between them. The CDR3 loop reads CSARVPGPMAETQYF. The CDR3 DNA reads TGCAGTGCTAGAGTTCCAGGGCCGATGGCGGAGACCCAGTACTTC.

This rearrangement joins TRBV12-3 or TRBV12-4 to TRBJ1-1; 10 nucleotides align to TRBD1. The V gene end was trimmed by 4 bases and the J gene end by 10 bases; junction bases not matched to a gene: 3. The CDR3 is made up of 12 amino acids. CDR3 nucleotides: TGTGCCAGCAGTTCGGGACAGGGGAGAGCTTTCTTT. Its translation: CASSSGQGRAFF.

Many counts were recorded for this clonotype. The V and J genes are TRBV20-1 and TRBJ1-1; weak D call: TRBD1 (5 bases). The CDR3 extends over 17 amino acids. V was shortened by 0 bases and J by 3 bases, with 20 bases between the two germline ends. Germline assignment: CDR1 DFQATT and CDR2 SNEGSKA (reference sequence). CDR3 DNA sequence: TGCAGTGCTAGAGATCATGGGGGTAGGAGGGGAGACACTGAAGCTTTCTTT. It is translated as CSARDHGGRRGDTEAFF.

The V call is TRBV5-1, the J call TRBJ2-3; possibly TRBD1 for D (6 bases). The CDR3 sequence is 16 residues long. Germline CDR1 SGHRS, CDR2 YFSETQ. V lost 2 bases, J lost 6 bases, and 19 bases lay in between. In DNA, the CDR3 is TGCGCCAGCAGCTTTACGGCTAGAGCAGGGGCGGATACGCAGTATTTT. Translated: CASSFTARAGADTQYF.

This clonotype was seen a few times. The chain has TRBV7-8 and TRBJ2-2; 9 nucleotides match TRBD2. Per germline, CDR1 SGHVS and CDR2 FQNEAQ. The CDR3 is made up of 18 amino acids. V lost 2 bases to trimming and J lost 3 bases; unmatched junction nucleotides: 10. CDR3: CASSLILPSGTYTGELFF. The CDR3 bases are TGTGCCAGCAGCTTAATCTTGCCTAGCGGGACCTACACCGGGGAGCTGTTTTTT. The full variable domain, rest sourced from reference TRBV7-8 and TRBJ2-2, is GAGVSQSPRYKVAKRGQDVALRCDPISGHVSLFWYQQALGQGPEFLTYFQNEAQLDKSGLPSDRFFAERPEGSVSTLKIQRTQQEDSAVYLCASSLILPSGTYTGELFFGEGSRLTVL.

A word on this clonotype: A much larger clonotype is one base distant, so this may be a read error. The genes are TRBV7-9 and TRBJ1-2; D gene unclear. There are 15 residues in the CDR3. Germline CDR1 and CDR2: SEHNR and FQNEAQ (reference sequence). DNA of the CDR3: TGTGTCAGCAGCTTAGGGTCGGCAGGCGCCTATGGCTACACCTTC. Residues: CVSSLGSAGAYGYTF.

The chain recombines TRBV20-1 with TRBJ2-3; 8 nucleotides agree with TRBD2. Looked up from germline, CDR1 is DFQATT and CDR2 is SNEGSKA (reference sequence). The CDR3 covers 16 residues. Trimming at V came to 8 bases and at J to 2 bases, leaving 15 bases not matched to a gene. The CDR3 reads CSTARAGGWATDTQYF. The CDR3 DNA follows: TGCAGTACCGCCAGGGCGGGAGGCTGGGCCACAGATACGCAGTATTTT.

Only a few counts were recorded for this clonotype. This chain connects TRBV5-1 to TRBJ2-3; tentative D call: TRBD2 (6 bases). The CDR3 sequence is 13 residues long. V was cut by 8 bases and J by 3 bases, with 13 bases left in between. In germline, CDR1 is SGHRS, CDR2 YFSETQ. In DNA form, the CDR3 reads TGCGCCAGTGGGGCGGGACTTACAGATACGCAGTATTTT. Translated: CASGAGLTDTQYF.

The chain employs TRBV9 and TRBJ2-7, with TRBD2 matching over 10 bases. The CDR3 is 15 residues long. J gave up 2 bases and V 3 bases, and 5 bases lay outside the gene matches. CDR1 is SGDLS, CDR2 YYNGEE, per germline. The CDR3 loop reads CASSARTSGPYEQYF. CDR3 DNA: TGTGCCAGCAGCGCACGGACTAGCGGCCCCTACGAGCAGTACTTC.

This clonotype was detected many times. This chain links TRBV7-8 with TRBJ2-7, with 10 bases fitting TRBD2. Looked up from germline, CDR1 is SGHVS and CDR2 is FQNEAQ. V was clipped by 1 base and J by 2 bases; unmatched bases: 2. The CDR3 has 15 residues. CDR3 DNA: TGTGCCAGCAGCTTAGGTAGCGGGAGGACCTACGAGCAGTACTTC. This translates into CASSLGSGRTYEQYF.

The CDR3 is CASSPGLISYEQYF. The CDR3 DNA sequence: TGTGCCAGCAGCCCCGGACTGATCTCCTACGAGCAGTACTTC. The chain employs TRBV3-1 and TRBJ2-7; D might be TRBD2 (5 bases). The CDR3 extends over 14 amino acids. Trimming removed 4 bases from V and 0 bases from J, with 10 bases in between. Per the germline V gene, CDR1 is LGHDT and CDR2 is YNNKEL (reference sequence).